Sequencing of this TCR beta chain was carried out in a study of blood T cell repertoires in COVID-19. Study summary: T cells, B-cell-depleted T cells, or PBMCs provided the cDNA or gDNA that served as material.

Trimming cost V 4 bases and J 3 bases, with 13 bases left between them. Germline loops: CDR1 SGHTA, CDR2 FQGNSA. This CDR3 spans 15 amino acids. TCRdb's copy holds only in-frame clones and misses some; the assay was immunoSEQ multiplex PCR. The sample consists of around 190,000 clones, roughly four fifths of them appearing once. The chain uses TRBV7-2 and TRBJ2-1, with D tentatively TRBD2 (6 bases). This clonotype was sampled from a woman aged 70-85 years with COVID-19, enrolled during active disease. The sequenced sample consisted of peripheral blood. CDR3 coding DNA: TGTGCCAGCAGCTCGGGACTGGCTTACTACAATGAGCAGTTCTTC. It codes for CASSSGLAYYNEQFF.